This TCR beta chain was retrieved from a study of blood T cells in healthy people across ages. Study conclusions and caveats: Diversity of TCR beta per million T cells declined in a roughly linear way with age. Higher diversity and more naive CD4+ cells were features of long-lived donors, compared to aged donors.

As to this clonotype: The antigen is undetermined.

Sample-barcoded 5' priming and a J-beta primer mix drove a second PCR of 7 to 11 cycles. TCRdb passed the 5' RACE reads through MiXCR, listing each CDR3 protein once. The sample includes a few hundred thousand distinct CDR3 sequences, about 52% seen only once; the top ten take under 65%. Germline CDR1 is MDHEN and CDR2 is SYDVKM. This CDR3 spans 11 amino acids. V lost 4 bases, J lost 12 bases, and 13 bases lay in between. Each donor's blood draw was roughly 10 milliliters of peripheral blood. Isolation yielded PBMCs, at least 6.5 million per sample, in every case. Sample: blood. This receptor was taken from a man in his sixties in good health. The chain recombines TRBV28 with TRBJ2-7, with D perhaps given as TRBD1 or TRBD2 (5 bases each). DNA for the CDR3: TGTGCCAGCAGTTCCCCGGGGCCCGGGTACTTC. Its protein product is CASSSPGPGYF.